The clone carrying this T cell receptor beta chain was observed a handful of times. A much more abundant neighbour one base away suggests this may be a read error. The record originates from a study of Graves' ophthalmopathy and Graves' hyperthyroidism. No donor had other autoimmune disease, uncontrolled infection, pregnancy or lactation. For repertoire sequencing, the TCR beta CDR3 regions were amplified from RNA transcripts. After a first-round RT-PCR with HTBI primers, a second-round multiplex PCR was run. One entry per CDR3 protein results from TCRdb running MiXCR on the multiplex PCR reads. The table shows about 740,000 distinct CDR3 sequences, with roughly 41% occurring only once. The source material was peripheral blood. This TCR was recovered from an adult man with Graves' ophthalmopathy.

The chain's CDR3 is CAIRWTVMNTEAFF. CDR3 in DNA: TGTGCCATCAGATGGACAGTCATGAACACTGAAGCTTTCTTT. The rearrangement joins TRBV10-3 to TRBJ1-1; D may be TRBD1 (6 bases). Germline V gene data show CDR1 as ENHRY and CDR2 as SYGVKD. The CDR3 loop spans 14 amino acids. V gave up 6 bases and J gave up 0 bases, with 11 bases separating them.